A single sample is the source of the 4 T cell receptor beta chains below, sequenced in a study of cytomegalovirus exposure and HLA in healthy donors. The study ran its PCR with 60 Vbeta and 13 Jbeta primers. Sequenced by immunoSEQ multiplex PCR; TCRdb stores in-frame clones only, minus some. The table records over 110,000 clones, 70% to 85% of them present only once. The sample was PBMCs. The receptors stem from a male donor in good health and CMV-seronegative.

The chain joins TRBV6-5 to TRBJ2-1; TRBD2 agrees at 8 bases. Germline assignment: CDR1 MNHEY and CDR2 SVGAGI. J was trimmed by 5 bases and V by 7 bases; bases with no gene match: 7. CDR3 length equals 14 residues. The CDR3 loop reads CASTFGGENNEQFF. As DNA, the CDR3 is TGTGCCAGCACGTTCGGGGGGGAAAACAATGAGCAGTTCTTC.

Worth noting for this clone: Compared with germline, one end of the junction differs, possibly owing to a read error. The V gene is TRBV28, the J gene TRBJ2-7; 9 bases are a match to TRBD2. Germline V gene sequence: CDR1 MDHEN, CDR2 SYDVKM. The CDR3 has 14 amino acids. CDR3 bases: TGTGCCAGCAGTTTATTAGCGGGGGCCTACAAGCAGTACTTC. It is translated as CASSLLAGAYKQYF.

The J gene is TRBJ2-5, the V gene TRBV30; TRBD1 agrees at 7 bases. With V trimmed by 4 bases and J by 5 bases, 4 bases remained unmatched. The germline V gene encodes CDR1 GTSNPN and CDR2 SVGIG (reference sequence). The CDR3 loop spans 12 amino acids. The CDR3 spells CAWNRGAETQYF. Written as DNA, the CDR3 is TGTGCCTGGAACAGGGGAGCGGAGACCCAGTACTTC.

V usage is TRBV2 and J usage is TRBJ2-3, with a weak D call TRBD1 (6 bases). The V and J ends lost 5 bases and 4 bases respectively, with 13 bases between them. CDR3 size: 14 residues. Germline values: CDR1 SNHLY, CDR2 FYNNEI. CDR3 coding DNA: TGTGCCAGCAGTCCTCAGGGGCCCGCAGATACGCAGTATTTT. Translating it yields CASSPQGPADTQYF.